The 30 T cell receptor beta chains presented below share a single source sample, sequenced in a study of blood T cell repertoires in COVID-19. Assay used: immunoSEQ multiplex PCR; TCRdb lists only in-frame clones, some missing. The sample shows about 110,000 clones, about nine tenths of them seen only once. The sequencing input was peripheral blood. All receptors derive from a human donor in a cohort sampled during active COVID-19.

V usage is TRBV7-8 and J usage is TRBJ1-6, with D hard to call. The CDR3 loop spans 13 amino acids. The V gene lost 1 base and the J gene lost 10 bases, with 8 bases spanning the gap. Germline CDR1 and CDR2: SGHVS and FQNEAQ. The CDR3 spells CASSLDRRSPLHF. In DNA, the CDR3 is TGTGCCAGCAGCTTAGACAGAAGATCACCCCTCCACTTT.

The V gene is TRBV9, the J gene TRBJ2-1, with 8 bases aligning to TRBD1. The CDR3 contains 15 residues. Per germline, CDR1 SGDLS and CDR2 YYNGEE. Trimming removed 5 bases from V and 8 bases from J; junction bases left unmatched: 12. The CDR3 sequence: CASRSRDRWADEQFF. The CDR3 nucleotides are TGTGCCAGCAGGTCTCGGGACAGGTGGGCCGATGAGCAGTTCTTC.

The rearrangement links TRBV21-1 to TRBJ1-3; the table calls TRBD1, which could not be checked here. TRBV21-1 constitutes a pseudogene. The CDR3 runs to 17 residues. CDR3 nucleotides: TGTGCCAGCAGCAAGGGGGACAGAAATTCTTCTGGAAACACCATATATTTT. This codes for CASSKGDRNSSGNTIYF.

The V and J genes are TRBV11-1 and TRBJ2-5; 8 bases line up with TRBD1. Germline CDR1 and CDR2: SGHAT and FQDESV (reference sequence). The CDR3 spans 13 residues. With V trimmed by 4 bases and J by 8 bases, 6 bases remained unmatched. The CDR3 spells CASSSARGRTQYF. CDR3 bases: TGTGCCAGCAGCTCGGCCAGGGGGCGAACCCAGTACTTC.

There are a few counts of this clone. The chain couples TRBV11-2 to TRBJ2-3; possible D gene TRBD1, 5 bases. This CDR3 has 13 residues. Trimming left V 6 bases short and J 2 bases short, with 9 bases between. Germline V CDR1 and CDR2: SGHAT, FQNNGV. CDR3 in DNA: TGTGCCAGCAGGCAGGGTCTCACAGATACGCAGTATTTT. Encoded protein: CASRQGLTDTQYF.

J is TRBJ2-3 and V is TRBV6-5, with a possible D match to TRBD1 (6 bases). V lost 8 bases to trimming and J lost 3 bases, with 12 bases between them. The CDR3 loop spans 13 amino acids. Germline CDR1 and CDR2: MNHEY and SVGAGI. The CDR3 nucleotides read TGTGCCAGCCTAAAACAGGGAACAGATACGCAGTATTTT. The encoded protein is CASLKQGTDTQYF.

The chain carries TRBV12-2 and TRBJ2-5; the DNA was not compared with TRBD2, the D call given in the table. TRBV12-2 is tagged as a pseudogene. The CDR3 is made up of 13 amino acids. CDR3 region: CASRFLYQETQYF. The CDR3 DNA follows: TGTGCAAGTCGCTTTCTGTACCAAGAGACCCAGTACTTC.

J is TRBJ1-1 and V is TRBV6-5, with 8 positions matching TRBD1. V was clipped by 4 bases and J by 7 bases; unmatched bases: 5. The germline V gene has CDR1 MNHEY and CDR2 SVGAGI. The CDR3 is made up of 13 amino acids. The CDR3 is CASSSGQVNEAFF. The CDR3 region has the DNA TGTGCCAGCAGTTCGGGACAGGTGAATGAAGCTTTCTTT.

CDR3 amino acids: CASSIGGQGNYEQYF. The CDR3 DNA reads TGTGCCAGTAGTATCGGGGGACAGGGGAATTACGAGCAGTACTTC. The chain couples TRBV19 to TRBJ2-7, with 10 bases matching TRBD1. The germline V gene encodes CDR1 LNHDA and CDR2 SQIVND (reference sequence). The CDR3 consists of 15 residues. J lost 4 bases, V lost 3 bases, and 6 bases had no gene match.

V and J are TRBV10-3 and TRBJ1-3; TRBD1 is a possible D gene (6 bases). CDR3 size: 13 residues. Per germline, CDR1 ENHRY and CDR2 SYGVKD. The ends were cut back, 0 bases at V and 8 bases at J, with 8 bases in the middle. CDR3 protein: CAISESQGHTIYF. The CDR3 coding sequence is TGTGCCATCAGTGAGTCACAGGGTCACACCATATATTTT.

The gene calls are TRBV18 and TRBJ2-5; D gene uncertain. The CDR3 is 13 amino acids. Trimming stripped 3 bases from V and 5 bases from J, with 10 bases between. CDR1 and CDR2 (germline): KGHSH, LQKENI. The CDR3, as DNA: TGTGCCAGCTCACCGACGACTCCGGAGACCCAGTACTTC. As protein: CASSPTTPETQYF.

V usage is TRBV6-6 and J usage is TRBJ1-1; no firm D call. Germline assignment: CDR1 MNHNY and CDR2 SVGAGI (reference sequence). Trimming took off 0 bases at V and 2 bases at J, with 13 bases between the two ends. CDR3 length equals 16 residues. The CDR3 coding sequence is TGTGCCAGCAGTTACTCGTCTAACAGACCAAACACTGAAGCTTTCTTT. Amino acid sequence: CASSYSSNRPNTEAFF.

The chain employs TRBV6-5 and TRBJ2-7, with TRBD2 identical over 11 bases. From germline, CDR1 is MNHEY and CDR2 SVGAGI. V was pared by 7 bases and J by 6 bases, with 11 bases of the junction left unmatched. The CDR3 sequence is 15 residues long. CDR3 protein: CASNPLAGGFGEQYF. The CDR3 nucleotides are TGTGCCAGCAATCCCCTAGCGGGAGGATTCGGCGAGCAGTACTTC.

This sequence joins TRBV15 and TRBJ2-5; 8 bases map to TRBD1. The junction had 4 bases not matched to a gene; V was cut back by 0 bases and J by 4 bases. The CDR3 length is 15 residues. The germline gives CDR1 LNHNV, CDR2 YYDKDF (reference sequence). CDR3 sequence reads: CATSRDQGAPETQYF. For the CDR3, the DNA is TGTGCCACCAGCAGAGATCAGGGGGCCCCAGAGACCCAGTACTTC.

The chain is built from TRBV6-2 or TRBV6-3 and TRBJ2-3; 8 bases line up with TRBD2. CDR1 and CDR2 (germline): MNHEY, SVGEGT. V shed 4 bases and J 0 bases; nucleotides not matched to a gene: 6. The CDR3 has 16 amino acids. The CDR3 region has the DNA TGTGCCAGCAGTTGGCGGGGGGAAATTAGCACAGATACGCAGTATTTT. It codes for CASSWRGEISTDTQYF.

The genes are TRBV7-8 and TRBJ1-4, with 9 bases identical to TRBD1. The CDR3 is 15 residues long. Germline assignment: CDR1 SGHVS and CDR2 FQNEAQ. With 4 bases clipped from V and 4 bases from J, the junction kept 4 bases outside the gene matches. CDR3 loop: CASSSRDRVNEKLFF. CDR3 in DNA: TGTGCCAGCAGCTCTAGGGACAGGGTTAATGAAAAACTGTTTTTT.

The chain is built from TRBV5-1 and TRBJ2-1; 13 bases fit TRBD2. Trimming removed 4 bases from V and 7 bases from J; junction bases left unmatched: 11. Per germline, CDR1 SGHRS and CDR2 YFSETQ. The CDR3 is 17 amino acids. This CDR3 is CASSPLGLAGPGNEQFF. The CDR3, as DNA: TGCGCCAGCAGCCCACTGGGACTAGCGGGACCGGGGAATGAGCAGTTCTTC.

V gene TRBV6-5 combines with J gene TRBJ2-2, with TRBD1 as a possible D gene (5 bases). V lost 10 bases and J 5 bases, leaving 17 bases between the germline ends. This CDR3 region has 14 residues. CDR1 is MNHEY, CDR2 SVGAGI, per germline. The CDR3 loop is CAISPQRGTGELFF. CDR3 DNA: TGTGCCATTTCACCCCAAAGGGGTACCGGGGAGCTGTTTTTT.

The gene calls are TRBV9 and TRBJ2-2; D is ambiguous. Trimming stripped 0 bases from V and 7 bases from J, with 7 bases between. The CDR3 is 13 amino acids. The germline CDR1 and CDR2 sequences are SGDLS and YYNGEE. The CDR3 loop is CASSVDFGGELFF. The CDR3 nucleotides read TGTGCCAGCAGCGTAGACTTTGGCGGGGAGCTGTTTTTT.

The gene calls are TRBV19 and TRBJ2-6; possible D gene TRBD2, 5 bases. The V end lost 9 bases, the J end lost 2 bases, and 20 bases lay between the germline ends. CDR1 LNHDA and CDR2 SQIVND come from the germline V gene (reference sequence). The CDR3 spans 17 residues. This CDR3 reads CASLPGGIYAGANVLTF. CDR3 coding DNA: TGTGCCAGCCTACCCGGAGGAATCTACGCTGGGGCCAACGTCCTGACTTTC.

The chain couples TRBV4-1 to TRBJ2-7, with TRBD1 matching 7 bases. Germline V gene sequence: CDR1 MGHRA, CDR2 YSYEKL. The trim removed 4 bases at V and 2 bases at J, leaving 14 bases unmatched. The CDR3 sequence is 17 residues long. CDR3 protein: CASSRRQSGQETYEQYF. CDR3 nucleotide sequence: TGCGCCAGCAGCCGGAGACAATCCGGACAGGAAACCTACGAGCAGTACTTC.

The J gene is TRBJ2-5, the V gene TRBV7-3; 7 bases are shared with TRBD2. CDR1 and CDR2 from the germline V gene are SGHTA and FQGTGA. The J segment lost 5 bases and the V segment lost 3 bases, leaving 9 bases of the junction unmatched. This CDR3 is 15 amino acids long. CDR3 nucleotides: TGTGCCAGCAGCTTGGATAGCGGGCAAGGGGAGACCCAGTACTTC. Translated: CASSLDSGQGETQYF.

The chain has TRBV2 and TRBJ2-3; TRBD2 agrees at 12 bases. V was clipped by 5 bases and J by 4 bases; unmatched bases: 7. The germline V gene encodes CDR1 SNHLY and CDR2 FYNNEI. The CDR3 spans 16 residues. The CDR3 sequence: CASSPLAGGPPDTQYF. Here the CDR3 DNA reads TGTGCCAGCAGTCCCCTAGCGGGAGGGCCCCCAGATACGCAGTATTTT.

The chain has TRBV5-4 and TRBJ2-3, with 7 nucleotides matching TRBD1. V lost 2 bases and J lost 2; bases outside the gene matches: 5. The CDR3 is 15 residues long. Germline loops: CDR1 SGHNT, CDR2 YYREEE (reference sequence). The CDR3 reads CASSFDRALTDTQYF. The CDR3, as DNA: TGTGCCAGCAGCTTTGACAGGGCCCTCACAGATACGCAGTATTTT. Full variable domain (rest looked up from reference TRBV5-4 and TRBJ2-3): ETGVTQSPTHLIKTRGQQVTLRCSSQSGHNTVSWYQQALGQGPQFIFQYYREEENGRGNFPPRFSGLQFPNYSSELNVNALELDDSALYLCASSFDRALTDTQYFGPGTRLTVL.

The chain uses TRBV7-2 and TRBJ1-1; possibly TRBD1 for D (6 bases). The V end lost 0 bases, the J end lost 1 base, and 9 bases lay between the germline ends. The CDR3 has 15 residues. The V gene's germline CDR1 is SGHTA and CDR2 FQGNSA. CDR3 nucleotides: TGTGCCAGCAGCTTAGCTCGCAGGGGGAACACTGAAGCTTTCTTT. It encodes CASSLARRGNTEAFF.

V and J are TRBV7-9 and TRBJ2-7; 10 nucleotides align to TRBD1. Trimming removed 4 bases from V and 4 bases from J; junction bases left unmatched: 16. Germline CDR1 is SEHNR and CDR2 is FQNEAQ (reference sequence). The CDR3 is 18 residues long. The CDR3 spells CASSSRPISGTGAYEQYF. In nucleotides, the CDR3 is TGTGCCAGCAGCTCTCGTCCTATATCGGGGACAGGGGCTTACGAGCAGTACTTC.

This rearrangement joins TRBV19 to TRBJ1-3; TRBD1 matches 8 bases. CDR1 LNHDA and CDR2 SQIVND come from the germline V gene (reference sequence). The V and J ends lost 6 bases and 0 bases, in that order; junction bases with no gene match: 4. The CDR3 extends over 15 amino acids. CDR3 amino acids: CASRLGQASGNTIYF. The CDR3 region has the DNA TGTGCCAGTAGATTGGGACAGGCCTCTGGAAACACCATATATTTT.

V usage is TRBV18 and J usage is TRBJ2-5, with a tentative D call TRBD2 (6 bases). The CDR3 is 14 amino acids. Trimming cost V 5 bases and J 1 base, with 11 bases left between them. Germline V lookup: CDR1 KGHSH, CDR2 LQKENI. The CDR3 DNA follows: TGTGCCAGCTCAGGCGGGAACCTCCAAGAGACCCAGTACTTC. Its translation: CASSGGNLQETQYF. The whole variable domain, filled in from reference TRBV18 and TRBJ2-5, reads NAGVMQNPRHLVRRRGQEARLRCSPMKGHSHVYWYRQLPEEGLKFMVYLQKENIIDESGMPKERFSAEFPKEGPSILRIQQVVRGDSAAYFCASSGGNLQETQYFGPGTRLLVL.

The CDR3 loop reads CASSTATPGQGSYEQYF. Written as DNA, the CDR3 is TGCGCCAGCAGCACGGCTACCCCGGGACAGGGCTCCTACGAGCAGTACTTC. The chain has TRBV5-1 and TRBJ2-7; TRBD1 agrees at 9 bases. With 4 bases clipped from V and 0 bases from J, the junction kept 11 bases outside the gene matches. Per the germline V gene, CDR1 is SGHRS and CDR2 is YFSETQ. The CDR3 has 17 amino acids.

Only a few counts were recorded for this clone. The V and J genes are TRBV27 and TRBJ1-4; D is possibly TRBD1 (5 bases). This CDR3 has 15 amino acids. Deletions cut 1 base from V and 8 bases from J, with 14 bases between. Germline CDR1 is MNHEY and CDR2 is SMNVEV (reference sequence). The CDR3 nucleotides read TGTGCCAGCAGTTTATGGGGGGGTGGGGGAGAAAAACTGTTTTTT. Its protein is CASSLWGGGGEKLFF.